The 13 T cell receptor beta chains presented below share a single source sample, sequenced in a study of STAT3 mutations in large granular lymphocyte leukemia. TCRdb keeps only in-frame clones here, not all; method: immunoSEQ multiplex PCR. Here the sample spans 15,000 to 20,000 clones, about 83% being singletons. Study results and limitations: In T-cell large granular lymphocyte leukemia, about half of patients showed multiple immunodominant subclonotypes.

Their antigen targets remain unknown. Material: peripheral blood mononuclear cells. The receptors here all came from a man in his fifties or sixties with T-cell large granular lymphocyte leukemia. Some clones in this sample may be carry-over from other donors' samples.

As DNA, the CDR3 is TGCGCCACCCCCGGGGCCTATGGCTACACCTTC. Protein product: CATPGAYGYTF. The chain carries TRBV10-1 and TRBJ1-2; D may be TRBD1 (5 bases). The length of the CDR3 is 11 residues. Per germline, CDR1 WNHNN and CDR2 SYGVQD (reference sequence). Trimming left V 10 bases short and J 4 bases short, with 10 bases between.

The genes are TRBV30 and TRBJ2-3; D gene uncertain. The CDR3 is 15 residues long. The V gene lost 2 bases and the J gene lost 0 bases, with 12 bases spanning the gap. Germline V gene data show CDR1 as GTSNPN and CDR2 as SVGIG (reference sequence). Here the CDR3 reads CAWSRGGTSTDTQYF. CDR3 coding DNA: TGTGCCTGGAGTCGAGGCGGAACTAGCACAGATACGCAGTATTTT.

This chain links TRBV7-6 with TRBJ2-7, with 9 bases identical to TRBD1. Germline V gene lookup returns CDR1 SGHVS and CDR2 FNYEAQ. V shed 5 bases and J 0 bases; nucleotides not matched to a gene: 5. The CDR3 totals 15 residues. The CDR3 reads CASSTGTGISYEQYF. The CDR3 nucleotides read TGTGCCAGCAGCACCGGGACAGGGATCTCCTACGAGCAGTACTTC.

The gene calls are TRBV5-6 and TRBJ2-3; 9 bases map to TRBD2. With 4 bases clipped from V and 2 bases from J, the junction kept 8 bases outside the gene matches. This CDR3 comprises 16 residues. CDR1 SGHDT and CDR2 YYEEEE come from the germline V gene. CDR3 amino acids: CASSHSGGGVTDTQYF. The CDR3, as DNA: TGTGCCAGCAGCCATTCCGGCGGGGGGGTCACAGATACGCAGTATTTT.

The genes are TRBV5-6 and TRBJ1-2; D gene uncertain. V was pared by 4 bases and J by 5 bases, with 15 bases between. From germline, CDR1 is SGHDT and CDR2 YYEEEE. The CDR3 extends over 14 amino acids. CDR3 sequence reads: CASSPWAASYGYTF. The CDR3 DNA is TGTGCCAGCAGCCCGTGGGCAGCAAGTTATGGCTACACCTTC.

The CDR3 loop reads CASSPGQGRMNTEAFF. The CDR3 nucleotides read TGCGCCAGCAGCCCGGGACAGGGACGCATGAACACTGAAGCTTTCTTT. The chain recombines TRBV4-1 with TRBJ1-1; 9 bases fit TRBD1. Looked up from germline, CDR1 is MGHRA and CDR2 is YSYEKL. The ends lost 4 bases at V and 0 bases at J; junction bases unmatched: 6. CDR3 size: 16 residues.

The chain employs TRBV9 and TRBJ2-3, with 10 bases identical to TRBD2. This CDR3 is 16 amino acids long. V shed 0 bases, J shed 6 bases, and the junction held 7 bases outside the gene matches. Germline lookup yields CDR1 SGDLS and CDR2 YYNGEE. CDR3 residues: CASSVGASGGSDTQYF. The CDR3 nucleotides read TGTGCCAGCAGCGTAGGGGCTAGCGGGGGATCTGATACGCAGTATTTT.

This clone appeared a single time. V and J are TRBV18 and TRBJ1-4; D gene ambiguous. Per germline, CDR1 KGHSH and CDR2 LQKENI. The CDR3 covers 13 residues. Between the trimmed V and J ends, which lost 3 bases and 3 bases, there was a span of 5 bases. The CDR3 here is CASSPASNEKLFF. The CDR3 DNA reads TGTGCCAGCTCACCGGCGTCTAATGAAAAACTGTTTTTT.

This clone was observed a handful of times. The chain carries TRBV4-1 and TRBJ1-1, with TRBD1 as a possible D gene (6 bases). Germline values: CDR1 MGHRA, CDR2 YSYEKL. Trimming shortened V by 3 bases and J by 4 bases, and 15 bases separated the two germline ends. The CDR3 is 15 amino acids. The CDR3 nucleotides are TGCGCCAGCAGCCACACCAGGGGAAGGAGCACTGAAGCTTTCTTT. It codes for CASSHTRGRSTEAFF.

This rearrangement joins TRBV7-9 to TRBJ1-1; no definite D call. Germline-derived CDR1 and CDR2 are SEHNR and FQNEAQ (reference sequence). This CDR3 has 14 residues. Trimming removed 4 bases at V and 5 bases at J, with 14 bases between. CDR3 in DNA: TGTGCCAGCAGCTCTCGGGAACCCGCGACTGAAGCTTTCTTT. Its protein is CASSSREPATEAFF.

The rearrangement uses TRBV10-2 and TRBJ1-1; TRBD1 aligns across 7 bases. Unmatched junction bases numbered 5, after V lost 6 bases and J lost 7 bases. The CDR3 covers 12 residues. Per germline, CDR1 WSHSY and CDR2 SAAADI. The CDR3 region is CASRVGTDEAFF. The CDR3 DNA reads as TGCGCCAGCAGGGTAGGGACAGATGAAGCTTTCTTT.

The CDR3 nucleotides are TGTGCCAGCAGTAAGAGTAGGAGTGGGGCCAACGTCCTGACTTTC. As protein: CASSKSRSGANVLTF. The rearrangement joins TRBV6-5 to TRBJ2-6; D remains unclear. The CDR3 covers 15 residues. Germline CDR1 is MNHEY and CDR2 is SVGAGI. V gave up 5 bases and J gave up 3 bases, with 11 bases separating them.

This clone has more than one count but fewer than ten. V and J are TRBV7-3 and TRBJ2-1; 8 bases map to TRBD2. The V gene's germline CDR1 is SGHTA and CDR2 FQGTGA. The CDR3 is made up of 15 amino acids. V lost 5 bases, J lost 6 bases, and 9 bases stayed unmatched. CDR3 loop: CASSPSSGLVNEQFF. The CDR3 DNA reads as TGTGCCAGCAGCCCTTCTAGCGGGTTAGTCAATGAGCAGTTCTTC.